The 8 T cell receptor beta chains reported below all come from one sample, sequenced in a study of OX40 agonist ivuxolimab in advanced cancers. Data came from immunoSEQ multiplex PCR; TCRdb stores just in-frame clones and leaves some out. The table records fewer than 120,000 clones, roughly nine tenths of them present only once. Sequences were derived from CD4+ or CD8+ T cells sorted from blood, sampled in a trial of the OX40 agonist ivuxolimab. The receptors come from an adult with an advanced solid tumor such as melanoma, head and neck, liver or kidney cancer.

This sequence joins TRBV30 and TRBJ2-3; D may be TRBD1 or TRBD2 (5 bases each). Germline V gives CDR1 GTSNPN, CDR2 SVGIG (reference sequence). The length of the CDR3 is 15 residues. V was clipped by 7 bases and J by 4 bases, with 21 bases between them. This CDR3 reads CASVGTTFLADTQYF. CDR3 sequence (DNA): TGTGCCTCGGTGGGGACCACCTTTTTGGCAGATACGCAGTATTTT. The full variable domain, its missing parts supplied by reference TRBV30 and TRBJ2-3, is SQTIHQWPATLVQPVGSPLSLECTVEGTSNPNLYWYRQAAGRGLQLLFYSVGIGQISSEVPQNLSASRPQDRQFILSSKKLLLSDSGFYLCASVGTTFLADTQYFGPGTRLTVL.

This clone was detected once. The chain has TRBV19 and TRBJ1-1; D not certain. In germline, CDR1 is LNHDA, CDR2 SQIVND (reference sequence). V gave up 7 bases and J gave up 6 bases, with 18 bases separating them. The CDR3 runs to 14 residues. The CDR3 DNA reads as TGTGCCAGTACCCGAGTGGATGGGGTCGCTGAAGCTTTCTTT. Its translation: CASTRVDGVAEAFF.

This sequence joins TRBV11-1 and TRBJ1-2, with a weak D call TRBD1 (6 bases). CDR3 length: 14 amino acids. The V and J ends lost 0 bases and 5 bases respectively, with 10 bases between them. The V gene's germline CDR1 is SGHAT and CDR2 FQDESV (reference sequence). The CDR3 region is CASSLAGTIYGYTF. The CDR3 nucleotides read TGTGCCAGCAGCTTAGCGGGGACAATATATGGCTACACCTTC.

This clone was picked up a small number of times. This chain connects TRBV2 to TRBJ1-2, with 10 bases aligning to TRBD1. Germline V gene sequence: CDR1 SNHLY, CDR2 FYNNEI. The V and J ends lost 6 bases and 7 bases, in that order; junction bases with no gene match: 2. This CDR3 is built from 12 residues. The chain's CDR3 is CASRGTGAGYTF. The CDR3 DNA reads TGTGCCAGCAGGGGGACAGGGGCTGGCTACACCTTC.

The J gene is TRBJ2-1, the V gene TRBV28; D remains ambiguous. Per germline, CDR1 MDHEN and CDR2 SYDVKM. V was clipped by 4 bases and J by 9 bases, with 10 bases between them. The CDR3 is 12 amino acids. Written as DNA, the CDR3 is TGTGCCAGCAGTTCGACTGTGGGTGAGCAGTTCTTC. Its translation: CASSSTVGEQFF.

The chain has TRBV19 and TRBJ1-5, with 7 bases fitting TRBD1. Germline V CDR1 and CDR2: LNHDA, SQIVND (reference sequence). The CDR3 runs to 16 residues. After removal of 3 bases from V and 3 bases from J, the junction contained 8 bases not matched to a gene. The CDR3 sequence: CASSIFETGSNQPQHF. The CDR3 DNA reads TGTGCCAGTAGTATCTTCGAGACAGGGTCCAATCAGCCCCAGCATTTT.

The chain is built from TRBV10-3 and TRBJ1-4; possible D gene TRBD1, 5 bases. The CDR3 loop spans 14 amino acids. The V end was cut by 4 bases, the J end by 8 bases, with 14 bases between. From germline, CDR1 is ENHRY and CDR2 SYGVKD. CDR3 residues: CAISVDIRGEKLFF. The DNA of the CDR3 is TGTGCCATCAGTGTGGACATAAGAGGCGAAAAACTGTTTTTT.

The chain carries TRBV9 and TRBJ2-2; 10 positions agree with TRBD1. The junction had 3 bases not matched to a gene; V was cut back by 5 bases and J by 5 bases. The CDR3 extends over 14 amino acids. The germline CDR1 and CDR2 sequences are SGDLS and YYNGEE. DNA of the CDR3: TGTGCCAGCAGTTGGGACAGGGGAACCGGGGAGCTGTTTTTT. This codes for CASSWDRGTGELFF.